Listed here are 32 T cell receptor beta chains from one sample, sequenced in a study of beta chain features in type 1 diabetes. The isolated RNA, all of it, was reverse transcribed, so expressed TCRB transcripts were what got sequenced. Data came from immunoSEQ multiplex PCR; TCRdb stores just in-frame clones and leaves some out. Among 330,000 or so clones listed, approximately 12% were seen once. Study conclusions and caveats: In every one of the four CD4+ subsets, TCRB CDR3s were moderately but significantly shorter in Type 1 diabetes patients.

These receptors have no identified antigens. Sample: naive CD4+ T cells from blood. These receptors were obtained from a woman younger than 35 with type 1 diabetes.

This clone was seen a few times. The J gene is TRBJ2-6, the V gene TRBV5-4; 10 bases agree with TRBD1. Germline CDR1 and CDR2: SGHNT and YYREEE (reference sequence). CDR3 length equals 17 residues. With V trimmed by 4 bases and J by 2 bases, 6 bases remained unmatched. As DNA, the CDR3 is TGTGCCAGCAGCCCCCCCGGGACAGGGGCTGGGGCCAACGTCCTGACTTTC. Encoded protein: CASSPPGTGAGANVLTF.

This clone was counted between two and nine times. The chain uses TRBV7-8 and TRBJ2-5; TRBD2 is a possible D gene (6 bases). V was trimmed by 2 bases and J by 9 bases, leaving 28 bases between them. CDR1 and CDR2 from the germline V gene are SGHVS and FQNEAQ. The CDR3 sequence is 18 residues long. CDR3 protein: CASSLLLLTGQGPGAQYF. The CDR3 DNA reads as TGTGCCAGCAGCTTACTCCTTCTCACAGGCCAGGGCCCGGGGGCCCAGTACTTC.

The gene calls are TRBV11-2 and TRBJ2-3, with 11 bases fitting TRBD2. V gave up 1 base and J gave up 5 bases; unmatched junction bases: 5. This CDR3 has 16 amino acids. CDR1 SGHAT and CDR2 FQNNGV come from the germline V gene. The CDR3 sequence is CASSLVGLAGGDTQYF. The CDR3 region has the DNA TGTGCCAGCAGCTTAGTTGGACTAGCGGGTGGAGATACGCAGTATTTT.

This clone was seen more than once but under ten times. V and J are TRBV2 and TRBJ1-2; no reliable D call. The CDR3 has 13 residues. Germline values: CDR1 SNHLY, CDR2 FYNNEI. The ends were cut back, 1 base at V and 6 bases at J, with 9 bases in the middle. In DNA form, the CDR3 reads TGTGCCAGCAGTGAAGGGCAATCCCATGGCTACACCTTC. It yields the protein CASSEGQSHGYTF.

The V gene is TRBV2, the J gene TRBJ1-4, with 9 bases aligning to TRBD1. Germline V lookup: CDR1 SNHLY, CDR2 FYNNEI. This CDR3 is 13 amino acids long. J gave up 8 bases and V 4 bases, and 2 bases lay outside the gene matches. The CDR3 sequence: CASSGQGGEKLFF. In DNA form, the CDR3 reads TGTGCCAGCAGTGGACAGGGGGGAGAAAAACTGTTTTTT. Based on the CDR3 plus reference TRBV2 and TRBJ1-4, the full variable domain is EPEVTQTPSHQVTQMGQEVILRCVPISNHLYFYWYRQILGQKVEFLVSFYNNEISEKSEIFDDQFSVERPDGSNFTLKIRSTKLEDSAMYFCASSGQGGEKLFFGSGTQLSVL.

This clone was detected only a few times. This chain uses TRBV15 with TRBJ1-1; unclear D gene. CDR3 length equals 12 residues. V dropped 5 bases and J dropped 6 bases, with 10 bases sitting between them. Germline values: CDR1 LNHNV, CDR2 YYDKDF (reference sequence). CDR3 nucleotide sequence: TGTGCCACCAGCCGTGGGCCCGCTGAAGCTTTCTTT. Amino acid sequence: CATSRGPAEAFF.

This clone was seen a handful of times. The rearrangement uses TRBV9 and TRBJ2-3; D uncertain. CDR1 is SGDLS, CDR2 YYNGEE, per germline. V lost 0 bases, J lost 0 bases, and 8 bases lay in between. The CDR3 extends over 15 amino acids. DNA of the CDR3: TGTGCCAGCAGCGTAGTTGGTACTAGCACAGATACGCAGTATTTT. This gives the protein CASSVVGTSTDTQYF.

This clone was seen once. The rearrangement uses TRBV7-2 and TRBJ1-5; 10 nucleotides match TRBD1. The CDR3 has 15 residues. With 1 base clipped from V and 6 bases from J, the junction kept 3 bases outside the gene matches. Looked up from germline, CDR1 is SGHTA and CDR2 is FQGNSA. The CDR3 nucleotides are TGTGCCAGCAGCTTAGGACAGGGGGCAGGTCAGCCCCAGCATTTT. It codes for CASSLGQGAGQPQHF. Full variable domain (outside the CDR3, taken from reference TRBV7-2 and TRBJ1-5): GAGVSQSPSNKVTEKGKDVELRCDPISGHTALYWYRQSLGQGLEFLIYFQGNSAPDKSGLPSDRFSAERTGGSVSTLTIQRTQQEDSAVYLCASSLGQGAGQPQHFGDGTRLSIL.

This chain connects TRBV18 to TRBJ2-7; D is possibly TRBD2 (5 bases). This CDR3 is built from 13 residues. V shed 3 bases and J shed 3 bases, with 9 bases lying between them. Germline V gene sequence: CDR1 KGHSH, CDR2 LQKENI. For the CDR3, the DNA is TGTGCCAGCTCACCGGGTGCGGGCTACGAGCAGTACTTC. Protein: CASSPGAGYEQYF.

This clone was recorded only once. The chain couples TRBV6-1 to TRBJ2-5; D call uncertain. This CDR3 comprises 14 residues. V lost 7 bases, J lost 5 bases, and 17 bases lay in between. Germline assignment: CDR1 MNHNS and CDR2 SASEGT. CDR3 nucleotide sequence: TGTGCCAGCATGGGCGAGCCGACGGTGGAGACCCAGTACTTC. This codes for CASMGEPTVETQYF.

CDR3 protein: CASIRGPPGELFF. CDR3 DNA: TGTGCCAGCATAAGGGGTCCCCCCGGGGAGCTGTTTTTT. The J gene is TRBJ2-2, the V gene TRBV11-2; D is perhaps TRBD1 (5 bases). CDR3 length equals 13 residues. Trimming left V 7 bases short and J 6 bases short, with 12 bases between. Germline V gives CDR1 SGHAT, CDR2 FQNNGV.

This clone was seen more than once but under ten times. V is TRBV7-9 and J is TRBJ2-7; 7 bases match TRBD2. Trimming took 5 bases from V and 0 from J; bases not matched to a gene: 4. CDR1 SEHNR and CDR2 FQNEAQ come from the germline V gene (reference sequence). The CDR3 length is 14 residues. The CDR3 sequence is CASSQAGSSYEQYF. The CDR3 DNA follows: TGTGCCAGCAGCCAAGCGGGGAGCTCCTACGAGCAGTACTTC. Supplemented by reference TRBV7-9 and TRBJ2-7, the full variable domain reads DTGVSQNPRHKITKRGQNVTFRCDPISEHNRLYWYRQTLGQGPEFLTYFQNEAQLEKSRLLSDRFSAERPKGSFSTLEIQRTEQGDSAMYLCASSQAGSSYEQYFGPGTRLTVT.

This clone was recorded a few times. DNA of the CDR3: TGCGCCAGCAGCCAAGAGGCAGGTCGCGATGGCTACACCTTC. Protein: CASSQEAGRDGYTF. J is TRBJ1-2 and V is TRBV4-3; D is undetermined. Trimming pared 0 bases from V and 6 bases from J, leaving 11 bases between. Germline values: CDR1 LGHNA, CDR2 YSLEER. The CDR3 spans 14 residues.

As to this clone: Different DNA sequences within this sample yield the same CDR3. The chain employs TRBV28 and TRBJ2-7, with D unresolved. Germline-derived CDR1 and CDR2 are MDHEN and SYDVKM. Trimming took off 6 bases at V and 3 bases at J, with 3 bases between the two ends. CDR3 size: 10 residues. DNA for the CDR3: TGTGCCAGCAGGAGCTACGAGCAGTACTTC. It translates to CASRSYEQYF.

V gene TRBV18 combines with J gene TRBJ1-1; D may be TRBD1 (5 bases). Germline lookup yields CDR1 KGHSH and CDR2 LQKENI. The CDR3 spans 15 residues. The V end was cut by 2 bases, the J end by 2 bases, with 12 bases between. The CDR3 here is CASSPSRVVNTEAFF. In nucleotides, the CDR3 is TGTGCCAGCTCACCATCCAGGGTCGTAAACACTGAAGCTTTCTTT.

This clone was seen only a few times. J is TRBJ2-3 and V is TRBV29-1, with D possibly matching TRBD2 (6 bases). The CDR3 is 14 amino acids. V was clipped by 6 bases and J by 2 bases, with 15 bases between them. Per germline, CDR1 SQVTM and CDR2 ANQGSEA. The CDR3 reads CSVGDFRFTDTQYF. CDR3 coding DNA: TGCAGCGTGGGGGACTTCCGATTCACAGATACGCAGTATTTT.

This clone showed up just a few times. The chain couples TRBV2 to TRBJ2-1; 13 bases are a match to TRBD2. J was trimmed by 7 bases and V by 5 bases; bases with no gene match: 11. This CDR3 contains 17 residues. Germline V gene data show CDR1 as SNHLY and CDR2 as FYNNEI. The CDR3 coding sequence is TGTGCCAGCAGTTTAACCTTACTAGCGGGGGGGCCGAATGAGCAGTTCTTC. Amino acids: CASSLTLLAGGPNEQFF.

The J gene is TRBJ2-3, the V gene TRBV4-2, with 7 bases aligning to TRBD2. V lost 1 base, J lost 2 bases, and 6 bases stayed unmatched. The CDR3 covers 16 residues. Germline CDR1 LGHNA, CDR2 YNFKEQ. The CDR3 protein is CASSQVSSGDTDTQYF. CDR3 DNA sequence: TGTGCCAGCAGCCAAGTGTCCAGCGGGGACACAGATACGCAGTATTTT.

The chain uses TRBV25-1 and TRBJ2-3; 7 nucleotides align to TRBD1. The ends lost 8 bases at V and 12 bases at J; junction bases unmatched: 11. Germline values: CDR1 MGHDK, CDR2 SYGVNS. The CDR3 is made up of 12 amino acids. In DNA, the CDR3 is TGTGCCAGCGGAGGAGAGACAGGGTCTCAGTATTTT. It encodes CASGGETGSQYF.

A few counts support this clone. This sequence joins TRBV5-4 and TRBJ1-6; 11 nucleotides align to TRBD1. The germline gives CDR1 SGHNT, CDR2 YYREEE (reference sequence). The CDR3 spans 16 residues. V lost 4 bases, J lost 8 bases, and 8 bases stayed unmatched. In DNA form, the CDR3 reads TGTGCCAGCAGCGTGGACAGGGGGCTTTTGTATTCACCCCTCCACTTT. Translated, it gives CASSVDRGLLYSPLHF. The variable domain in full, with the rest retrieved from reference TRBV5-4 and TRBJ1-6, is ETGVTQSPTHLIKTRGQQVTLRCSSQSGHNTVSWYQQALGQGPQFIFQYYREEENGRGNFPPRFSGLQFPNYSSELNVNALELDDSALYLCASSVDRGLLYSPLHFGNGTRLTVT.

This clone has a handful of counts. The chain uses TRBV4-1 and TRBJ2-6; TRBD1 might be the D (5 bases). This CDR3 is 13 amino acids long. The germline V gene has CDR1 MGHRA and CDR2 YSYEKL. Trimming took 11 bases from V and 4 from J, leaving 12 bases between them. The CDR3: CAARGSGANVLTF. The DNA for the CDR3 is TGCGCCGCAAGGGGATCGGGGGCCAACGTCCTGACTTTC.

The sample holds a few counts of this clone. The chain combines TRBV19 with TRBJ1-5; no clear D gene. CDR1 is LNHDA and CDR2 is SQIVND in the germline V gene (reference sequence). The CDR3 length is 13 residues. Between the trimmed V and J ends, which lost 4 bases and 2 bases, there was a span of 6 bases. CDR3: CASSTGGNQPQHF. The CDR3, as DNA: TGTGCCAGTAGTACCGGGGGCAATCAGCCCCAGCATTTT.

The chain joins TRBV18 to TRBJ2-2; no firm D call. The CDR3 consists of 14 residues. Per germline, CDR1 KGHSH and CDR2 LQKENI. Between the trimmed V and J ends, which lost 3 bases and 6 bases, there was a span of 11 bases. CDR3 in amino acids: CASSPSREAGELFF. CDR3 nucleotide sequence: TGTGCCAGCTCACCGTCCAGAGAGGCCGGGGAGCTGTTTTTT.

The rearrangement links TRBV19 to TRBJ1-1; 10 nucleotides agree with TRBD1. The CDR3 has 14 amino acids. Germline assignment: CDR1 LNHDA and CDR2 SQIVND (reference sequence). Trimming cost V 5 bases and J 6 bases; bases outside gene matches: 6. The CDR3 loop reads CASSPGTGVPEAFF. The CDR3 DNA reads TGTGCCAGTAGTCCCGGGACAGGGGTGCCTGAAGCTTTCTTT.

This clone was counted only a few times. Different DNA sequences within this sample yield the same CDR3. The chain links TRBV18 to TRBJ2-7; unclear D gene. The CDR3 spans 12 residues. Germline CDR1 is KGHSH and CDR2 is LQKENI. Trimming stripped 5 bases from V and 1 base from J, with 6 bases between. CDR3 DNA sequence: TGTGCCAGCTCAGTCCAGTCCTACGAGCAGTACTTC. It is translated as CASSVQSYEQYF.

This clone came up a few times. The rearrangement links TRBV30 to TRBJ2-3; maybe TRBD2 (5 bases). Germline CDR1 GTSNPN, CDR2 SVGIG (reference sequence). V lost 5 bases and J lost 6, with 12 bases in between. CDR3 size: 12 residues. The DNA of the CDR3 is TGTGCCTGGTGTAGGACTGGCGATACGCAGTATTTT. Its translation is CAWCRTGDTQYF.

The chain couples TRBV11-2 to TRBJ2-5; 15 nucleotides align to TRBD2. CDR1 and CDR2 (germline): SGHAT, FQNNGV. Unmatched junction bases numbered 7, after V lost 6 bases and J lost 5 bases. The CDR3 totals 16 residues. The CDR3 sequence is CASRHGTSGRWETQYF. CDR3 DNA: TGTGCCAGCAGACATGGGACTAGCGGGAGGTGGGAGACCCAGTACTTC.

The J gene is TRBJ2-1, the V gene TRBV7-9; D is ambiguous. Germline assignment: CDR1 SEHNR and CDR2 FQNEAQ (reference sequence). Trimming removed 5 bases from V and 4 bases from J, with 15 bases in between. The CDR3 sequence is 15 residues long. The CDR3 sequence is CASSAAFRQYNEQFF. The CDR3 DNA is TGTGCCAGCAGCGCGGCATTCCGCCAATACAATGAGCAGTTCTTC.

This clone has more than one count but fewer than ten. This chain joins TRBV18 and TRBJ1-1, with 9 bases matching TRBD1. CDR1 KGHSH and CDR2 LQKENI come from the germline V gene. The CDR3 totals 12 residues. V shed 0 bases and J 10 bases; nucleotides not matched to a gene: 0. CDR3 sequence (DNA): TGTGCCAGCTCACCACCGGACAGGGGAGCTTTCTTT. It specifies CASSPPDRGAFF.

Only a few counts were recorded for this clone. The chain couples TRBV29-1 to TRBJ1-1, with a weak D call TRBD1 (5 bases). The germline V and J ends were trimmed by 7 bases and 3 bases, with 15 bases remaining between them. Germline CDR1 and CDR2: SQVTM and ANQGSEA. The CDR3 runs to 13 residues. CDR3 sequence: CSALGGRHTEAFF. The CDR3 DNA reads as TGCAGCGCCCTTGGGGGGAGGCACACTGAAGCTTTCTTT.

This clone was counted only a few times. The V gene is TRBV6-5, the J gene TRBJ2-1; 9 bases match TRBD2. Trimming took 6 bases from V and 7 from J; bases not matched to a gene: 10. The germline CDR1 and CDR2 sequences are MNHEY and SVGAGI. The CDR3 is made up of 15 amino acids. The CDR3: CASSPGTSRGNEQFF. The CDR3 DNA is TGTGCCAGCAGCCCCGGGACTAGCCGTGGGAATGAGCAGTTCTTC.

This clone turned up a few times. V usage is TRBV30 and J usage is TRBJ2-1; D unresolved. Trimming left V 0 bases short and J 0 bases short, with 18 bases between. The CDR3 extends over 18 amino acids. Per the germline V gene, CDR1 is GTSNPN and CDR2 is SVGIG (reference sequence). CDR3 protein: CAWSVRPKDFPSYNEQFF. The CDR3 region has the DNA TGTGCCTGGAGTGTGAGGCCTAAAGACTTCCCCTCCTACAATGAGCAGTTCTTC.